This entry describes one T cell receptor (beta chain). The CDR3 is made up of 15 amino acids. V lost 2 bases, J lost 1 base, and 4 bases stayed unmatched. From germline, CDR1 is LGHDT and CDR2 YNNKEL (reference sequence). These data are taken from a study of blood T cell repertoires in COVID-19. Methods used by the authors: Estimation of nucleated cell counts was performed using reference gene primer amplification. Clones were read by immunoSEQ multiplex PCR, and TCRdb kept only the in-frame ones, dropping some. V and J calls and clone size are as listed in that table; D and trimming were resolved from the DNA. The table includes approximately 61,000 clones, around 87% detected once.

This TCR was sampled from a human donor in a cohort sampled during active COVID-19. The chain combines TRBV3-1 (or the pseudogene TRBV3-2) with TRBJ2-7, with 8 bases lining up with TRBD1. The source material was peripheral blood. The CDR3 reads CASSQRTGISYEQYF. The CDR3 nucleotides read TGTGCCAGCAGCCAACGGACAGGGATATCCTACGAGCAGTACTTC.